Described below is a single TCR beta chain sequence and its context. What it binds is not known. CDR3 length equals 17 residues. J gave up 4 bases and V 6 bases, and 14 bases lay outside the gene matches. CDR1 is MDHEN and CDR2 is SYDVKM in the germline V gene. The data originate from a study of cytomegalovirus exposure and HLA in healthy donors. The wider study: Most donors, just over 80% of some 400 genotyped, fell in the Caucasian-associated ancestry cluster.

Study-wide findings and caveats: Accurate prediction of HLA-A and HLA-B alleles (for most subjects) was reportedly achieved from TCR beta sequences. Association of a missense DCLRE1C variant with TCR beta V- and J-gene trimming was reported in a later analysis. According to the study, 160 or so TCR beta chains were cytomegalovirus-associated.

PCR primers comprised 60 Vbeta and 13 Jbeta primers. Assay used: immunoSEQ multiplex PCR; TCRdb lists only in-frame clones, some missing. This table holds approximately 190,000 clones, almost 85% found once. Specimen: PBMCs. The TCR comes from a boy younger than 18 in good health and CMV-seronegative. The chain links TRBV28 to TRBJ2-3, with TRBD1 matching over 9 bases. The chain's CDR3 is CASRTGQGGVVADTQYF. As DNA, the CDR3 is TGTGCCAGCAGGACGGGACAGGGCGGTGTAGTGGCAGATACGCAGTATTTT.